The entry that follows covers one T cell receptor (beta chain) sequence. Antigen specificity is unknown. V lost 3 bases to trimming and J lost 2 bases, with 14 bases between them. The CDR3 is 17 amino acids. Germline CDR1 and CDR2: SEHNR and FQNEAQ (reference sequence). Using a J-beta primer mix together with a sample-barcoded 5' primer, a second PCR was run for about 7 to 12 cycles. Each of the cDNA molecules was tagged by a template-switch adaptor with 12 random nucleotides. Sequencing recovered at least 3 million CDR3-containing paired-end reads from each sample. TCRdb reanalysed the 5' RACE reads using MiXCR and keeps one entry per CDR3 protein. Counted here are about 630,000 distinct CDR3 sequences, around 21% occurring once; the ten biggest clones make up 3.5% to 4%. These data originate in a study of blood T cells in healthy people across ages. Study-level points and caveats: PBMCs left unsorted prevented a conclusive naive versus antigen-experienced comparison.

The V call is TRBV7-9, the J call TRBJ2-6, with D possibly TRBD2 on 5 matching bases. This clonotype was sampled from a man between 65 and 85 years old in good health. The sequencing sample was made of blood. The CDR3 loop reads CASSFFGIKAGANVLTF. As DNA, the CDR3 is TGTGCCAGCAGCTTTTTCGGGATAAAGGCTGGGGCCAACGTCCTGACTTTC.